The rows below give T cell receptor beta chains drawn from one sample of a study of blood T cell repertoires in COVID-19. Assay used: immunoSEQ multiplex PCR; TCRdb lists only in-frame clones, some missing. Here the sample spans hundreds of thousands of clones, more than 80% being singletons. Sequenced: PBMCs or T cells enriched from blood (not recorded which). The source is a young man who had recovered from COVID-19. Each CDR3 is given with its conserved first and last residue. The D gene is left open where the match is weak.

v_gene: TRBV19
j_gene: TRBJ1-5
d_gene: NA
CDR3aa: CASSIFKGVPNQPQHF
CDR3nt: TGTGCCAGTAGTATATTTAAGGGGGTCCCAAATCAGCCCCAGCATTTT

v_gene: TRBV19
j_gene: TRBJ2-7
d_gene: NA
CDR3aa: CASSPRTAYEQYF
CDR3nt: TGTGCCAGTAGTCCGAGGACAGCCTACGAGCAGTACTTC

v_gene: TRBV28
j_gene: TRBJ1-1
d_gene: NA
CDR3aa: CASSLGGTENTEAFF
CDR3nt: TGTGCCAGCAGTTTAGGTGGCACAGAGAACACTGAAGCTTTCTTT

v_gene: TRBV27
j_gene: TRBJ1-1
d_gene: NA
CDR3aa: CASSLNTEAFF
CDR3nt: TGTGCCAGCAGTCTAAACACTGAAGCTTTCTTT

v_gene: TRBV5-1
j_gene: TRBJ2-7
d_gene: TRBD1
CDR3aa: CASSLAGTARDEQYF
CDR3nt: TGCGCCAGCAGCTTGGCTGGGACAGCCAGGGACGAGCAGTACTTC

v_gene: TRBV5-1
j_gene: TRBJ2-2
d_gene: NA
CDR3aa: CASSLERHTGELFF
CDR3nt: TGCGCCAGCAGCTTGGAGAGGCACACCGGGGAGCTGTTTTTT

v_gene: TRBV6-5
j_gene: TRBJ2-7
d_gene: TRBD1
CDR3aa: CASSPRGRGTNEQYF
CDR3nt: TGTGCCAGCAGTCCTCGGGGCAGGGGGACCAACGAGCAGTACTTC

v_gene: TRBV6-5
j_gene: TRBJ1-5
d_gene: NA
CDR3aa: CASRAGDGNQPQHF
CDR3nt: TGTGCCAGCCGGGCAGGGGATGGCAATCAGCCCCAGCATTTT

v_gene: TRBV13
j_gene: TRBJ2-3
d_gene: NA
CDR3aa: CASSSSWGEATDTQYF
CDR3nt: TGTGCCAGCAGCTCCAGTTGGGGGGAGGCCACAGATACGCAGTATTTT

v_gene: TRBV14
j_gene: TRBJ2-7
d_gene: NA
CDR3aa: CASSQDTINYEQYF
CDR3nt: TGTGCCAGCAGCCAAGATACTATCAACTACGAGCAGTACTTC

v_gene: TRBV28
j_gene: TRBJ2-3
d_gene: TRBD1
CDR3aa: CASRDEGQEDTQYF
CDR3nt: TGTGCCAGCAGGGACGAGGGACAGGAAGATACGCAGTATTTT

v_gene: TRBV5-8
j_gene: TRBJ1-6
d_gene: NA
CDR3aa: CASSLEGVVSPLHF
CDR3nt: TGTGCCAGCAGCTTAGAGGGTGTCGTTTCACCCCTCCACTTT

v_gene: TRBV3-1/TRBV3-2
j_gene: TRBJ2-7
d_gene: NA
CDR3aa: CASSPGTPGYEQYF
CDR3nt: TGTGCCAGCAGCCCCGGGACTCCTGGGTACGAGCAGTACTTC

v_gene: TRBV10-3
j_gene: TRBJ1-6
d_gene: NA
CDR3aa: CAIRAGVDNSPLHF
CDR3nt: TGTGCCATCAGAGCAGGGGTCGATAATTCACCCCTCCACTTT

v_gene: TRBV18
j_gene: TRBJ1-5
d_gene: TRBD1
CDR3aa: CASSPRRTGEQPQHF
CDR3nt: TGTGCCAGCTCACCACGGAGGACAGGAGAGCAGCCCCAGCATTTT